The 18 T cell receptor beta chains reported below all come from one sample, sequenced in a study of cytomegalovirus exposure and HLA in healthy donors. The repertoire was sequenced with immunoSEQ multiplex PCR; TCRdb's copy has only in-frame clones and lacks some. The repertoire includes 200,000 to 300,000 clones, approximately 84% of them detected once, and less than 1.5% sits in the top ten. The material sequenced was PBMCs. These receptors all stem from a woman in her thirties in good health and CMV-seropositive.

The chain employs TRBV7-9 and TRBJ2-1; the D gene is possibly TRBD2 (5 bases). V dropped 1 base and J dropped 6 bases, with 10 bases sitting between them. CDR1 SEHNR and CDR2 FQNEAQ come from the germline V gene (reference sequence). This CDR3 has 14 residues. The CDR3 region has the DNA TGTGCCAGCAGCTTAGAACTAGGTCGCAATGAGCAGTTCTTC. Protein product: CASSLELGRNEQFF.

J is TRBJ2-3 and V is TRBV7-3; 9 nucleotides line up with TRBD2. CDR1 is SGHTA and CDR2 is FQGTGA in the germline V gene. The CDR3 has 16 residues. Unmatched junction bases numbered 8, after V lost 3 bases and J lost 4 bases. CDR3 in amino acids: CASSFQGSGRSDTQYF. The DNA of the CDR3 is TGTGCCAGCAGCTTCCAAGGTAGCGGGAGATCAGATACGCAGTATTTT. Variable domain in full (rest from reference TRBV7-3 and TRBJ2-3): GAGVSQTPSNKVTEKGKYVELRCDPISGHTALYWYRQSLGQGPEFLIYFQGTGAADDSGLPNDRFFAVRPEGSVSTLKIQRTERGDSAVYLCASSFQGSGRSDTQYFGPGTRLTVL.

There are a few counts of this clone. The chain couples TRBV5-6 to TRBJ2-2; perhaps TRBD1 as D (6 bases). Deletions cut 5 bases from V and 4 bases from J, with 12 bases between. Germline values: CDR1 SGHDT, CDR2 YYEEEE. CDR3 length equals 14 residues. CDR3 amino acids: CASSPTGRTGELFF. CDR3 nucleotides: TGTGCCAGCAGTCCAACAGGGCGCACCGGGGAGCTGTTTTTT.

V and J are TRBV27 and TRBJ1-2; 9 positions agree with TRBD1. Germline CDR1 is MNHEY and CDR2 is SMNVEV (reference sequence). The CDR3 spans 14 residues. The J segment lost 7 bases and the V segment lost 5 bases, leaving 8 bases of the junction unmatched. The CDR3 DNA reads TGTGCCAGCAGTCTCCGGGACAGGGATGGTGGCTACACCTTC. Protein sequence: CASSLRDRDGGYTF.

This clone was seen more than once but under ten times. The chain has TRBV9 and TRBJ2-2; D is undetermined. Germline V gene data show CDR1 as SGDLS and CDR2 as YYNGEE. The CDR3 extends over 8 amino acids. Trimming removed 6 bases from V and 13 bases from J, with 4 bases in between. In nucleotides, the CDR3 is TGTGCCAGCAACGGGCTGTTTTTT. Residues: CASNGLFF.

This sequence joins TRBV18 and TRBJ1-1; tentatively, D is TRBD1 (6 bases). Per germline, CDR1 KGHSH and CDR2 LQKENI. The CDR3 has 17 amino acids. The germline V and J ends were trimmed by 4 bases and 4 bases, with 22 bases remaining between them. DNA of the CDR3: TGTGCCAGCTCACTCAGCGTTCCTACGGGGGGCGGCACTGAAGCTTTCTTT. Translated, it gives CASSLSVPTGGGTEAFF.

The chain employs TRBV27 and TRBJ2-1; weak D call: TRBD2 (5 bases). The CDR3 loop spans 13 amino acids. Between the trimmed V and J ends, which lost 3 bases and 3 bases, there was a span of 6 bases. Germline assignment: CDR1 MNHEY and CDR2 SMNVEV (reference sequence). CDR3: CASSFRDYNEQFF. The CDR3 nucleotides are TGTGCCAGCAGTTTCCGGGACTACAATGAGCAGTTCTTC.

V gene TRBV6-6 combines with J gene TRBJ2-2; the D is unclear. CDR1 is MNHNY, CDR2 SVGAGI, per germline (reference sequence). Trimming stripped 10 bases from V and 4 bases from J, with 10 bases between. The CDR3 loop spans 12 amino acids. CDR3 region: CATPRGTGELFF. The CDR3 DNA sequence: TGTGCCACCCCCCGCGGCACCGGGGAGCTGTTTTTT.

The CDR3 is CASSIGTGSYSNQPQHF. The CDR3 DNA follows: TGTGCCAGTAGTATCGGGACAGGGTCGTATAGCAATCAGCCCCAGCATTTT. The rearrangement uses TRBV19 and TRBJ1-5; 9 nucleotides match TRBD1. The CDR3 has 17 amino acids. The ends lost 3 bases at V and 0 bases at J; junction bases unmatched: 6. CDR1 LNHDA and CDR2 SQIVND come from the germline V gene (reference sequence).

DNA of the CDR3: TGCAGCGTTGAAGAATTGACAGGGGATGAAAAACTGTTTTTT. Its protein is CSVEELTGDEKLFF. V gene TRBV29-1 combines with J gene TRBJ1-4; 8 positions agree with TRBD1. V was clipped by 0 bases and J by 6 bases; unmatched bases: 3. Germline V CDR1 and CDR2: SQVTM, ANQGSEA. The CDR3 covers 14 residues.

The sample holds one count of this clone. The chain couples TRBV4-2 to TRBJ2-3, with D perhaps TRBD2 (5 bases). Germline V lookup: CDR1 LGHNA, CDR2 YNFKEQ. Trimming stripped 5 bases from V and 6 bases from J, with 12 bases between. CDR3 length: 13 residues. CDR3 region: CASSGLNGDTQYF. CDR3 bases: TGTGCCAGCAGCGGACTCAATGGGGATACGCAGTATTTT.

V is TRBV9 and J is TRBJ1-4, with D hard to call. The V and J ends lost 0 bases and 4 bases respectively, with 7 bases between them. CDR3 size: 14 residues. Germline V gives CDR1 SGDLS, CDR2 YYNGEE. CDR3 amino acids: CASSVDGFNEKLFF. CDR3 coding DNA: TGTGCCAGCAGCGTAGACGGTTTTAATGAAAAACTGTTTTTT. Supplemented by reference TRBV9 and TRBJ1-4, the full variable domain reads DSGVTQTPKHLITATGQRVTLRCSPRSGDLSVYWYQQSLDQGLQFLIQYYNGEERAKGNILERFSAQQFPDLHSELNLSSLELGDSALYFCASSVDGFNEKLFFGSGTQLSVL.

This chain uses TRBV2 with TRBJ2-7, with TRBD2 identical over 9 bases. The germline V gene has CDR1 SNHLY and CDR2 FYNNEI. V shed 5 bases and J 3 bases; nucleotides not matched to a gene: 5. CDR3 length: 14 residues. The DNA for the CDR3 is TGTGCCAGCAGTTCGACTAGCGGTGGCTACGAGCAGTACTTC. Translation gives CASSSTSGGYEQYF.

CDR3 protein: CASSISGADYEQYF. CDR3 DNA: TGTGCCAGTAGTATAAGCGGAGCAGACTACGAGCAGTACTTC. The chain is built from TRBV19 and TRBJ2-7; D perhaps matches TRBD2 (5 bases). The germline V gene has CDR1 LNHDA and CDR2 SQIVND (reference sequence). V was shortened by 2 bases and J by 3 bases, with 11 bases between the two germline ends. This CDR3 contains 14 residues.

V usage is TRBV9 and J usage is TRBJ2-1; TRBD2 matches at 7 bases. Germline lookup yields CDR1 SGDLS and CDR2 YYNGEE. V was pared by 3 bases and J by 5 bases, with 8 bases of the junction left unmatched. This CDR3 has 15 residues. Here the CDR3 DNA reads TGTGCCAGCAGCGCCCGACTAGCAGGGAACAATGAGCAGTTCTTC. It yields the protein CASSARLAGNNEQFF.

This clone was found many times. The gene calls are TRBV5-1 and TRBJ2-1; 10 bases agree with TRBD1. The germline V gene has CDR1 SGHRS and CDR2 YFSETQ. With 2 bases clipped from V and 5 bases from J, the junction kept 4 bases outside the gene matches. This CDR3 is 15 amino acids long. CDR3 DNA sequence: TGCGCCAGCAGCTTCGGACAGGGGGTACACAATGAGCAGTTCTTC. Its protein product is CASSFGQGVHNEQFF.

This chain joins TRBV27 and TRBJ1-2, with D perhaps matching TRBD1 (5 bases). The CDR3 covers 16 residues. The V end was cut by 4 bases, the J end by 7 bases, with 22 bases between. The germline CDR1 and CDR2 sequences are MNHEY and SMNVEV (reference sequence). This chain's CDR3 is CASSSTGVYLRGGYTF. The CDR3 DNA sequence: TGTGCCAGCAGTTCCACGGGGGTCTACCTTCGAGGTGGCTACACCTTC.

V is TRBV7-9 and J is TRBJ2-3; possible D gene TRBD1, 6 bases. Trimming removed 5 bases from V and 0 bases from J, with 12 bases in between. Germline assignment: CDR1 SEHNR and CDR2 FQNEAQ (reference sequence). This CDR3 comprises 15 residues. CDR3 loop: CASSVTGTSTDTQYF. DNA of the CDR3: TGTGCCAGCAGCGTGACAGGTACTAGCACAGATACGCAGTATTTT.